The rows below give T cell receptor beta chains drawn from one sample of a study of blood T cell repertoires in COVID-19. Profiling relied on immunoSEQ multiplex PCR, and the TCRdb table lists in-frame clones only, not all of them. The sample shows about 130,000 clones, about 80% of them seen only once. Source material: peripheral blood. The source of these receptors is a woman in her 50s with acute or convalescent COVID-19. Both conserved end residues are part of each CDR3. The order of the fields is clone size, J gene, D gene, V gene, CDR3 DNA, CDR3 protein. A D gene is named only where the DNA matches it firmly. Only some rows state a clone size, as once, few, many or a class for expanded clones.

.	TRBJ2-5	TRBD2	TRBV5-1	TGCGCCAGCAGCTTGTGGCGGGGGTCCCAAGAGACCCAGTACTTC	CASSLWRGSQETQYF
.	TRBJ2-3	TRBD2	TRBV4-1	TGCGCCAGCAGCCAAATTTGGCCTAGCGGGGCTGGGGGTCCAGATACGCAGTATTTT	CASSQIWPSGAGGPDTQYF
.	TRBJ1-1	.	TRBV24-1	TGTGCCACCTCGGCGGGTCCTGAAGCTTTCTTT	CATSAGPEAFF
.	TRBJ2-7	TRBD2	TRBV5-8	TGTGCCAGCAGCTTAAAGGCCCTAGCGGGAGATAGCGAGCAGTACTTC	CASSLKALAGDSEQYF
.	TRBJ2-1	TRBD2	TRBV5-1	TGCGCCAGCCGTCCCGGGACTAGCGGGCTTTACAATGAGCAGTTCTTC	CASRPGTSGLYNEQFF
once	TRBJ2-7	TRBD2	TRBV14	TGTGCCAGCAGCCAAGCCCTAGCGGGACCCCCCTACGAGCAGTACTTC	CASSQALAGPPYEQYF
.	TRBJ2-1	TRBD2	TRBV5-5	TGTGCCAGCAGCTTGGGACCGGGACTAAGGAATGAGCAGTTCTTC	CASSLGPGLRNEQFF
.	TRBJ1-5	TRBD1	TRBV5-1	TGCGCCAGCAGCATGGGACAGGGGGAGCCCCAGCATTTT	CASSMGQGEPQHF
.	TRBJ1-2	.	TRBV2	TGTGCCAGCAGTGAAATGCCAGACATCTATGGCTACACCTTC	CASSEMPDIYGYTF
.	TRBJ1-2	.	TRBV18	TGTGCCAGCTCACCAAATCAGGCAGCTCGCCCCTATGGCTACACCTTC	CASSPNQAARPYGYTF
.	TRBJ1-1	TRBD1	TRBV3-1/TRBV3-2	TGTGCCAGCAGCTCAAGTGGTGCCGGGGACAGAATGGTTTTCTTT	CASSSSGAGDRMVFF
once	TRBJ1-6	.	TRBV7-9	TGTGCCAGCACCCGGGAGGGGGGGAATTCACCCCTCCACTTT	CASTREGGNSPLHF
.	TRBJ2-1	.	TRBV9	TGTGCCAGCAGCGTAGCAGGGGCCTACGACAATGAGCAGTTCTTC	CASSVAGAYDNEQFF
.	TRBJ1-2	.	TRBV27	TGTGCCTGCAAGGGGTCGCTCTCTAACTATGGCTACACCTTC	CACKGSLSNYGYTF
once	TRBJ1-5	.	TRBV5-1	TGCGCCAGCAGTTACGACAGTCCTAGCAATCAGCCCCAGCATTTT	CASSYDSPSNQPQHF
.	TRBJ1-2	.	TRBV5-1	TGCGCCAGCAGTCCCGGGACATCTACGATCCCTATCTATGGCTACACCTTC	CASSPGTSTIPIYGYTF
.	TRBJ1-1	TRBD1	TRBV3-1/TRBV3-2	TGTGCCAGCAGCCTCGGGACAGGTTCGGGGAACACTGAAGCTTTCTTT	CASSLGTGSGNTEAFF
.	TRBJ1-1	.	TRBV19	TGTGCCAGTAGTATAGGAGGGGGGGCGTTTGGGAACACTGAAGCTTTCTTT	CASSIGGGAFGNTEAFF
.	TRBJ2-1	TRBD2	TRBV5-4	TGTGCCAGCAGCACACTAGCGGGAGTTTTCAATGAGCAGTTCTTC	CASSTLAGVFNEQFF
once	TRBJ2-1	TRBD2	TRBV6-6	TGTGCCAGCAGGGCCCCGGGGGTAGCGGGGACCAATGAGCAGTTCTTC	CASRAPGVAGTNEQFF
few	TRBJ1-6	TRBD1	TRBV18	TGTGCCAGCTCACCCACAGGGGGTTACGACTCACCCCTCCACTTT	CASSPTGGYDSPLHF
.	TRBJ1-6	TRBD1	TRBV29-1	TGCAGCGTCTGCACAGGGGTTAATTCACCCCTCCACTTT	CSVCTGVNSPLHF
.	TRBJ1-5	.	TRBV20-1	TGCAGTGCTAGTCCAGGGTGGGGAATAGTTAGCAATCAGCCCCAGCATTTT	CSASPGWGIVSNQPQHF